The 27 T cell receptor beta chains reported below all come from one sample, sequenced in a study of CD8 T cells in ankylosing spondylitis. TCRdb re-derived calls from the 5' RACE reads in MiXCR, one entry per CDR3 protein. The data contain 200,000 to 250,000 distinct CDR3 sequences, more than 9% of them singletons. The sample taken for sequencing was blood, either unsorted or a sorted T cell fraction (not recorded which). The receptors were sampled from a male donor with ankylosing spondylitis or in good health (not recorded which).

This clonotype was detected many times. The chain recombines TRBV20-1 with TRBJ1-2; 7 nucleotides agree with TRBD1. The CDR3 length is 14 residues. V gave up 0 bases and J gave up 6 bases; unmatched junction bases: 7. Germline V gives CDR1 DFQATT, CDR2 SNEGSKA (reference sequence). The CDR3 sequence: CSAREGTDAHGYTF. The DNA of the CDR3 is TGCAGTGCTAGAGAGGGGACAGATGCACATGGCTACACCTTC.

This clonotype was recorded at least ten times. The V and J genes are TRBV20-1 and TRBJ1-1, with D maybe TRBD1 (5 bases). The CDR3 contains 15 residues. V shed 4 bases and J shed 5 bases, with 20 bases lying between them. Germline assignment: CDR1 DFQATT and CDR2 SNEGSKA (reference sequence). The CDR3 reads CSAIPWGEGLTEAFF. In DNA form, the CDR3 reads TGCAGTGCTATCCCCTGGGGAGAGGGGCTTACTGAAGCTTTCTTT.

This clonotype appeared many times. The chain joins TRBV6-5 to TRBJ2-7; no clear D gene. V lost 0 bases and J 1 base, leaving 7 bases between the germline ends. The CDR3 contains 14 residues. Germline V gives CDR1 MNHEY, CDR2 SVGAGI. CDR3 residues: CASSYSMQSYEQYF. CDR3 in DNA: TGTGCCAGCAGTTACTCGATGCAGTCCTACGAGCAGTACTTC.

This clonotype was seen ten or more times. The rearrangement uses TRBV28 and TRBJ2-2; TRBD2 agrees at 11 bases. Trimming removed 7 bases from V and 1 base from J; junction bases left unmatched: 11. Germline lookup yields CDR1 MDHEN and CDR2 SYDVKM. The CDR3 loop spans 18 amino acids. Here the CDR3 reads CASTSYDLAGGNTGELFF. The CDR3, as DNA: TGTGCCAGCACCTCTTACGATCTAGCGGGGGGGAACACCGGGGAGCTGTTTTTT.

CDR3 DNA sequence: TGTGCCAGCACCATGAGCGGTCCAAGCACAGATACGCAGTATTTT. Amino acid sequence: CASTMSGPSTDTQYF. This chain joins TRBV7-9 and TRBJ2-3, with D possibly being TRBD2 (5 bases). The V end was cut by 7 bases, the J end by 0 bases, with 14 bases between. Germline loops: CDR1 SEHNR, CDR2 FQNEAQ (reference sequence). CDR3 length: 15 amino acids. Variable domain in full (rest from reference TRBV7-9 and TRBJ2-3): DTGVSQNPRHKITKRGQNVTFRCDPISEHNRLYWYRQTLGQGPEFLTYFQNEAQLEKSRLLSDRFSAERPKGSFSTLEIQRTEQGDSAMYLCASTMSGPSTDTQYFGPGTRLTVL.

This rearrangement joins TRBV29-1 to TRBJ2-2; D is ambiguous. V lost 6 bases and J lost 2, with 7 bases in between. CDR3 length: 12 residues. In germline, CDR1 is SQVTM, CDR2 ANQGSEA. DNA for the CDR3: TGCAGCGTCTTACATAACACCGGGGAGCTGTTTTTT. This gives the protein CSVLHNTGELFF.

This clonotype was seen at least ten times. For the CDR3, the DNA is TGCAGTGCTCGCGGGGTTGGCAATGAGCAGTTCTTC. Its protein is CSARGVGNEQFF. The chain combines TRBV20-1 with TRBJ2-1; the D gene is possibly TRBD2 (6 bases). CDR1 and CDR2 (germline): DFQATT, SNEGSKA (reference sequence). V was pared by 5 bases and J by 6 bases, with 11 bases between. There are 12 residues in the CDR3.

In this sample, this clonotype turned up many times. The chain recombines TRBV3-1 with TRBJ2-7, with D possibly being TRBD1 (6 bases). V was cut by 7 bases and J by 4 bases, with 17 bases left in between. CDR3 length: 14 residues. Germline V gives CDR1 LGHDT, CDR2 YNNKEL (reference sequence). The CDR3 sequence is CASTPGHSAYEQYF. CDR3 nucleotides: TGTGCCAGCACTCCGGGACACTCGGCGTACGAGCAGTACTTC.

The chain employs TRBV5-5 and TRBJ1-1; D is uncertain. V lost 0 bases to trimming and J lost 4 bases, with 13 bases between them. CDR3 length: 15 amino acids. The germline V gene has CDR1 SGHKS and CDR2 YYEKEE (reference sequence). CDR3 amino acids: CASSLARMDSTEAFF. CDR3 nucleotide sequence: TGTGCCAGCAGCTTGGCGAGGATGGATTCCACTGAAGCTTTCTTT.

Many counts were recorded for this clonotype. The rearrangement uses TRBV7-2 and TRBJ1-4; D is perhaps TRBD1 (6 bases). The V end was cut by 4 bases, the J end by 0 bases, with 6 bases between. Germline V lookup: CDR1 SGHTA, CDR2 FQGNSA. The CDR3 consists of 14 residues. CDR3 residues: CASSSGATNEKLFF. In DNA, the CDR3 is TGTGCCAGCAGCTCAGGGGCAACTAATGAAAAACTGTTTTTT.

This clonotype came up a few times. The rearrangement joins TRBV20-1 to TRBJ2-7, with 8 bases matching TRBD2. Germline V lookup: CDR1 DFQATT, CDR2 SNEGSKA (reference sequence). V gave up 0 bases and J gave up 2 bases; unmatched junction bases: 3. The CDR3 totals 14 residues. The CDR3 region has the DNA TGCAGTGCTAGAGATGACGGGGGGGCCTACGAGCAGTACTTC. The encoded protein is CSARDDGGAYEQYF.

This clonotype was found a few times. The junction and the germline gene differ at one end; a read error may be behind it. The rearrangement links TRBV20-1 to TRBJ2-2; 12 bases match TRBD2. This CDR3 has 15 amino acids. Germline CDR1 and CDR2: DFQATT and SNEGSKA (reference sequence). Here the CDR3 reads CSASGGAGNTGELFF. DNA of the CDR3: TGCAGCGCTAGCGGGGGGGCCGGGAACACCGGGGAGCTGTTTTTT.

V is TRBV12-3 or TRBV12-4 and J is TRBJ1-1; D is ambiguous. V gave up 1 base and J gave up 0 bases, with 15 bases separating them. The CDR3 runs to 17 residues. In DNA, the CDR3 is TGTGCCAGCAGTTTAGTGCCCCTGCGCACCCTGAACACTGAAGCTTTCTTT. It translates to CASSLVPLRTLNTEAFF.

The chain uses TRBV5-5 and TRBJ1-1, with D uncertain. Germline V gives CDR1 SGHKS, CDR2 YYEKEE (reference sequence). The CDR3 loop spans 13 amino acids. Trimming stripped 4 bases from V and 1 base from J, with 8 bases between. This CDR3 is CASSAVWNTEAFF. The CDR3 coding sequence is TGTGCCAGCAGCGCCGTTTGGAACACTGAAGCTTTCTTT.

This clonotype was seen at least ten times. The chain carries TRBV20-1 and TRBJ2-5, with TRBD2 matching over 8 bases. The CDR3 totals 15 residues. V was clipped by 2 bases and J by 0 bases; unmatched bases: 5. CDR1 DFQATT and CDR2 SNEGSKA come from the germline V gene (reference sequence). Here the CDR3 DNA reads TGCAGTGCTAGACCTCAGCGGGGGAACCAAGAGACCCAGTACTTC. Its translation is CSARPQRGNQETQYF.

As regards this clonotype: This may come from a read error, since a much larger clone is one base off. The rearrangement uses TRBV28 and TRBJ2-7, with no clear D. Trimming removed 7 bases from V and 6 bases from J, with 16 bases in between. The germline CDR1 and CDR2 sequences are MDHEN and SYDVKM. The CDR3 sequence is 13 residues long. The CDR3 region is CASNPRVDCEQYF. DNA for the CDR3: TGTGCCAGCAATCCTCGGGTAGACTGCGAGCAGTACTTC.

As to this clonotype: Given a much more abundant clone one base away, this may be a read error. No conserved phenylalanine or tryptophan ends this CDR3, so it is likely a read error. This chain links TRBV5-1 with TRBJ2-6, with D unclear. V shed 4 bases and J shed 4 bases, with 9 bases lying between them. CDR1 and CDR2 from the germline V gene are SGHRS and YFSETQ. This CDR3 region has 14 residues. The CDR3 nucleotides read TGCGCCAGCAGCCCTAGATCCGGGGCCAACGTCCTGACTTAC. Encoded protein: CASSPRSGANVLTY.

This clonotype was recorded many times. The J gene is TRBJ1-5, the V gene TRBV5-1; no clear D. V lost 0 bases, J lost 3 bases, and 10 bases lay in between. In germline, CDR1 is SGHRS, CDR2 YFSETQ. The CDR3 spans 15 residues. The CDR3 sequence: CASSLDPSDNQPQHF. CDR3 nucleotides: TGCGCCAGCAGCTTGGACCCAAGCGACAATCAGCCCCAGCATTTT.

The sample holds a few counts of this clonotype. A much larger clonotype is one base distant, so this may be a read error. V and J are TRBV5-6 and TRBJ1-2; D unclear. Per the germline V gene, CDR1 is SGHDT and CDR2 is YYEEEE. The CDR3 totals 13 residues. The CDR3 loop reads CASSLDRAGGYPF. CDR3 bases: TGTGCCAGCAGCTTGGACAGAGCGGGTGGCTACCCCTTC.

This clonotype has ten or more counts. The chain carries TRBV2 and TRBJ1-2, with D possibly matching TRBD1 (5 bases). This CDR3 is built from 16 residues. Trimming took off 9 bases at V and 2 bases at J, with 22 bases between the two ends. Germline V gives CDR1 SNHLY, CDR2 FYNNEI. Here the CDR3 reads CASVQPGGEWNYGYTF. The CDR3 coding sequence is TGTGCCAGTGTCCAGCCCGGGGGAGAGTGGAACTATGGCTACACCTTC.

This clonotype occurred many times. V gene TRBV5-1 combines with J gene TRBJ2-1; tentatively, D is TRBD1 (6 bases). Germline CDR1 and CDR2: SGHRS and YFSETQ. V was clipped by 4 bases and J by 2 bases, with 13 bases between them. This CDR3 comprises 15 residues. The CDR3 nucleotides read TGCGCCAGCAGCCTTATCAGGGGTACCTACAATGAGCAGTTCTTC. Amino acids: CASSLIRGTYNEQFF.

This chain connects TRBV20-1 to TRBJ1-4; a weak D match, TRBD1 (5 bases). The CDR3 runs to 13 residues. V gave up 6 bases and J gave up 12 bases, with 20 bases separating them. From germline, CDR1 is DFQATT and CDR2 SNEGSKA (reference sequence). For the CDR3, the DNA is TGCAGTGCAACCAGAGGGCCCCTAGGGGAACTGTTTTTT. Protein sequence: CSATRGPLGELFF.

This clonotype has at least ten counts. DNA for the CDR3: TGTGCCAGCAGCTTACCCGGCACCTATGGCTACACCTTC. It yields the protein CASSLPGTYGYTF. V gene TRBV7-3 combines with J gene TRBJ1-2; no definite D call. The V and J ends lost 2 bases and 4 bases respectively, with 8 bases between them. This CDR3 has 13 residues. Germline V gene data show CDR1 as SGHTA and CDR2 as FQGTGA.

The genes are TRBV27 and TRBJ1-2; tentatively, D is TRBD1 (5 bases). From germline, CDR1 is MNHEY and CDR2 SMNVEV (reference sequence). There are 16 residues in the CDR3. V lost 6 bases and J 7 bases, leaving 24 bases between the germline ends. The CDR3 DNA reads TGTGCCAGCAGACGAGCGGCCGGGGGAGAATTGTCTGGCTACACCTTC. Amino acids: CASRRAAGGELSGYTF.

This clonotype has a count of ten or more. This chain uses TRBV5-5 with TRBJ1-1; a possible D gene is TRBD1 (6 bases). Germline lookup yields CDR1 SGHKS and CDR2 YYEKEE (reference sequence). With 0 bases removed from V and 3 bases from J, the gap between germline ends came to 9 bases. The CDR3 covers 14 residues. The CDR3 DNA reads as TGTGCCAGCAGCTTGGCAGGGGCGGACACTGAAGCTTTCTTT. It codes for CASSLAGADTEAFF.

The chain has TRBV9 and TRBJ2-3; the match to TRBD2 covers 9 bases. The CDR3 length is 17 residues. V lost 0 bases, J lost 4 bases, and 9 bases stayed unmatched. Germline assignment: CDR1 SGDLS and CDR2 YYNGEE. CDR3 nucleotide sequence: TGTGCCAGCAGCGTAGGTGGGACTAGCCTAATTGCAGATACGCAGTATTTT. Protein product: CASSVGGTSLIADTQYF.

This clonotype came up many times. J is TRBJ2-1 and V is TRBV27, with D perhaps matching TRBD2 (7 bases). The CDR3 extends over 16 amino acids. V dropped 5 bases and J dropped 8 bases, with 22 bases sitting between them. Germline V lookup: CDR1 MNHEY, CDR2 SMNVEV (reference sequence). The CDR3 nucleotides read TGTGCCAGCAGTCCCTTAGGGGGGGGGGGCCTATATGAGCAGTTCTTC. The encoded protein is CASSPLGGGGLYEQFF.